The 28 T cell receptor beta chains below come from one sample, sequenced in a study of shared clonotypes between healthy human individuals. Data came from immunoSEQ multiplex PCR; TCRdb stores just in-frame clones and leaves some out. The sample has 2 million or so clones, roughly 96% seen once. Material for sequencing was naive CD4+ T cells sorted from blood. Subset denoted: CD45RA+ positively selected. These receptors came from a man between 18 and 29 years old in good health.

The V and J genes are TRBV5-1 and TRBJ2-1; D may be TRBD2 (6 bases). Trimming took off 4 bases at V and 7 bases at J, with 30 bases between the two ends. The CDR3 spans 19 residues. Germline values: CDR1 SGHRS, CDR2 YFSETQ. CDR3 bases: TGCGCCAGCAGCCCACGACCCCCTAATCGGGAGATCCAAGGAAATGAGCAGTTCTTC. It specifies CASSPRPPNREIQGNEQFF.

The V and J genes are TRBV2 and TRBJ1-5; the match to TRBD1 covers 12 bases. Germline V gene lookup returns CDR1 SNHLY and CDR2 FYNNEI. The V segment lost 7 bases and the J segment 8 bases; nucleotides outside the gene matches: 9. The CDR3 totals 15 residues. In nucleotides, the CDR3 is TGTGCCAGCACACCGGGACAGGGGGCTTGGGAGCCCCAGCATTTT. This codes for CASTPGQGAWEPQHF.

CDR3 sequence: CASSGELKGNEQFF. In nucleotides, the CDR3 is TGTGCCAGCAGTGGGGAACTAAAAGGGAATGAGCAGTTCTTC. The chain uses TRBV2 and TRBJ2-1; D unclear. The CDR3 contains 14 residues. Deletions cut 4 bases from V and 7 bases from J, with 14 bases between. The germline V gene has CDR1 SNHLY and CDR2 FYNNEI. Full variable domain (rest looked up from reference TRBV2 and TRBJ2-1): EPEVTQTPSHQVTQMGQEVILRCVPISNHLYFYWYRQILGQKVEFLVSFYNNEISEKSEIFDDQFSVERPDGSNFTLKIRSTKLEDSAMYFCASSGELKGNEQFFGPGTRLTVL.

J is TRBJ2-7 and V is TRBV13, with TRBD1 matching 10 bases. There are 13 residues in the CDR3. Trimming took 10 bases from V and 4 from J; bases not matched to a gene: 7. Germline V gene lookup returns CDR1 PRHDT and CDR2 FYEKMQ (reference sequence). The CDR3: CAIRTGGFYEQYF. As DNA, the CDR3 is TGTGCCATAAGGACAGGGGGTTTTTACGAGCAGTACTTC.

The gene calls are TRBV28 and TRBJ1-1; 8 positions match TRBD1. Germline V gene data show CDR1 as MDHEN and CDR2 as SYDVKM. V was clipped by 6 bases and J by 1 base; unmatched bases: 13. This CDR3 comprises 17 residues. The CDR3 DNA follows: TGTGCCAGCAGACATACCTCCCCCGGGACAGGGAACACTGAAGCTTTCTTT. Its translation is CASRHTSPGTGNTEAFF.

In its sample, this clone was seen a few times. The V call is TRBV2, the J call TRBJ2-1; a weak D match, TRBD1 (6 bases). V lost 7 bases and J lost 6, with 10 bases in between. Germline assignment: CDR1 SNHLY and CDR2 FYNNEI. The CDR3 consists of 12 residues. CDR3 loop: CASTTGFNEQFF. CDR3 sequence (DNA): TGTGCCAGCACCACAGGGTTCAATGAGCAGTTCTTC.

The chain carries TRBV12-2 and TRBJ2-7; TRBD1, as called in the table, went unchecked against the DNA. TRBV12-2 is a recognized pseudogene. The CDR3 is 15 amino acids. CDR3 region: CASRLARTGPNEQYF. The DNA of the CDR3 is TGTGCAAGTCGCTTAGCGAGGACAGGGCCCAACGAGCAGTACTTC.

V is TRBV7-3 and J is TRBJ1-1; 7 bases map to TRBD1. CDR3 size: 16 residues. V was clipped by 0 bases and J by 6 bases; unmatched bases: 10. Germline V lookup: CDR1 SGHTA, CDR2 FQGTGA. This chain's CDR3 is CASSLTPQGGRPEAFF. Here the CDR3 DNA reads TGTGCCAGCAGCTTAACCCCTCAGGGGGGGCGGCCTGAAGCTTTCTTT.

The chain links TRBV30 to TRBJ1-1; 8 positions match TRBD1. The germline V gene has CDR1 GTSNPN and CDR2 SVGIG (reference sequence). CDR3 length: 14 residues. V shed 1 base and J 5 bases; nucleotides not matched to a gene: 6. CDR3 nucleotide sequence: TGTGCCTGGAGTGAAAGGGACAGGAGAACTGAAGCTTTCTTT. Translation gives CAWSERDRRTEAFF.

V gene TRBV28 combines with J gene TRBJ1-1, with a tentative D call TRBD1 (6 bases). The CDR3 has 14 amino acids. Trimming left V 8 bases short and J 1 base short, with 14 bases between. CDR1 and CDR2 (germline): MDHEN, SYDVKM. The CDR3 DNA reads TGTGCCAGCGGCAGACAGGAGCCGAACACTGAAGCTTTCTTT. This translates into CASGRQEPNTEAFF.

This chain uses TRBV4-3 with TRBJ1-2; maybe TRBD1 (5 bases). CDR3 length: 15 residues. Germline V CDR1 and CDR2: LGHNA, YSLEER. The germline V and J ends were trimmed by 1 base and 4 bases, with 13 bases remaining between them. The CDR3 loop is CASSQVRDGFYGYTF. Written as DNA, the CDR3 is TGCGCCAGCAGCCAAGTTCGGGACGGATTCTATGGCTACACCTTC.

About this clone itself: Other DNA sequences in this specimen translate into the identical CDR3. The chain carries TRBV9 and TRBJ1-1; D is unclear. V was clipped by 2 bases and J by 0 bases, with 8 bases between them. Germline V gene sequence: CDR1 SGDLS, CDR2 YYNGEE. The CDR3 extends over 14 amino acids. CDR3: CASSVGQVNTEAFF. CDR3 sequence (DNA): TGTGCCAGCAGCGTCGGGCAGGTGAACACTGAAGCTTTCTTT.

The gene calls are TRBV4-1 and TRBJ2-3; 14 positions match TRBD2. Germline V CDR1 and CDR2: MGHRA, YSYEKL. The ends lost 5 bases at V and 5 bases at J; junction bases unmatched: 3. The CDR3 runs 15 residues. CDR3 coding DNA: TGCGCCAGCAGCTACGGGACTAGCGGGGGAGATACGCAGTATTTT. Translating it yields CASSYGTSGGDTQYF.

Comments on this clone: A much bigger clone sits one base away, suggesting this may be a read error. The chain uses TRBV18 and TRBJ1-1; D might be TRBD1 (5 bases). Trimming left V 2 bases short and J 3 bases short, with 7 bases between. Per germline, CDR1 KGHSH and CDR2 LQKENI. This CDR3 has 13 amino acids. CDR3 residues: CASSPVRDTEAFF. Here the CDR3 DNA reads TGTGCCAGCTCACCAGTCAGGGACACTGAAGCTTTCTTT.

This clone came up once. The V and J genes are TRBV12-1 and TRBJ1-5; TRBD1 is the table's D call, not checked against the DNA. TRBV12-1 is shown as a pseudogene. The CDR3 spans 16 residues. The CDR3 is CASSQKQGDSNQPQHF. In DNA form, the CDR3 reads TGTGCCAGCAGCCAAAAACAGGGAGATAGCAATCAGCCCCAGCATTTT.

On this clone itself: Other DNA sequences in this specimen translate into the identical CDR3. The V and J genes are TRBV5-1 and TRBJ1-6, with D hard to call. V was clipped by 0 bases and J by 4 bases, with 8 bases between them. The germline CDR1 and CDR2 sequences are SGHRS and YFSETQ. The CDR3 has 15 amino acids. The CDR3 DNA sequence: TGCGCCAGCAGCTTGGAAGGCTCATATAATTCACCCCTCCACTTT. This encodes CASSLEGSYNSPLHF.

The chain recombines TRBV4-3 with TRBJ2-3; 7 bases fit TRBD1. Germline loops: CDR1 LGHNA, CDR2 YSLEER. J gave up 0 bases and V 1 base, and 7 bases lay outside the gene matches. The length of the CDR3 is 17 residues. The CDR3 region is CASSQGKPGQSTDTQYF. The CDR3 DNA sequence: TGCGCCAGCAGCCAAGGGAAGCCGGGACAGAGCACAGATACGCAGTATTTT.

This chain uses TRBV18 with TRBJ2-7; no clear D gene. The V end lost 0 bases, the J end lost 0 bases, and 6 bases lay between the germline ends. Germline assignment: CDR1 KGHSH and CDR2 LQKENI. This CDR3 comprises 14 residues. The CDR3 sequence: CASSPPRTSYEQYF. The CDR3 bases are TGTGCCAGCTCACCACCGAGGACCTCCTACGAGCAGTACTTC. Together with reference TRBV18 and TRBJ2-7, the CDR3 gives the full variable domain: NAGVMQNPRHLVRRRGQEARLRCSPMKGHSHVYWYRQLPEEGLKFMVYLQKENIIDESGMPKERFSAEFPKEGPSILRIQQVVRGDSAAYFCASSPPRTSYEQYFGPGTRLTVT.

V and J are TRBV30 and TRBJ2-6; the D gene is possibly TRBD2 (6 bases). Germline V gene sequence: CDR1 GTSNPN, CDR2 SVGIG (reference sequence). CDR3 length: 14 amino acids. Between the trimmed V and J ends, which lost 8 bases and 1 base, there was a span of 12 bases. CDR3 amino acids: CAGGTGSGANVLTF. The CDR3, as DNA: TGTGCCGGAGGGACGGGGTCTGGGGCCAACGTCCTGACTTTC.

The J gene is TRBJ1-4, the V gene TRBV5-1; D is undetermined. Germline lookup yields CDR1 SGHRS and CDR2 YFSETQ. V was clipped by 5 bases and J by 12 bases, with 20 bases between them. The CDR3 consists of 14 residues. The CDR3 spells CASSTIATPVQLFF. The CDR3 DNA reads TGCGCCAGCAGTACGATAGCAACGCCGGTCCAACTGTTTTTT.

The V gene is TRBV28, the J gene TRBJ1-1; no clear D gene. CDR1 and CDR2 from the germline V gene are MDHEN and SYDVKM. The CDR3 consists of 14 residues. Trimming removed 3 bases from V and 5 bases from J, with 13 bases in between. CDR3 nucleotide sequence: TGTGCCAGCAGTTTCCTCCGCGACGGGACTGAAGCTTTCTTT. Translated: CASSFLRDGTEAFF.

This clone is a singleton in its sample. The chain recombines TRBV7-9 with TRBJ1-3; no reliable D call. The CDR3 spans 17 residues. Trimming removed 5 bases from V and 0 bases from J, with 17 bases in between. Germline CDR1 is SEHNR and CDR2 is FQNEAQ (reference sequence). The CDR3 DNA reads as TGTGCCAGCAGCCCGAACTTAAAGCTACACTCTGGAAACACCATATATTTT. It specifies CASSPNLKLHSGNTIYF. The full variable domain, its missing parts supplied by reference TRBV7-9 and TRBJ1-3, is DTGVSQNPRHKITKRGQNVTFRCDPISEHNRLYWYRQTLGQGPEFLTYFQNEAQLEKSRLLSDRFSAERPKGSFSTLEIQRTEQGDSAMYLCASSPNLKLHSGNTIYFGEGSWLTVV.

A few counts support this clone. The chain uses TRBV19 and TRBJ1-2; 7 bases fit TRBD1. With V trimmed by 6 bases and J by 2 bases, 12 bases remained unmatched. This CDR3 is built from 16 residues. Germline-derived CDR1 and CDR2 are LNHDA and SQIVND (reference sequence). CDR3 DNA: TGTGCCAGTAGGACCCCTGGGACAGACGAAAACTATGGCTACACCTTC. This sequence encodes CASRTPGTDENYGYTF. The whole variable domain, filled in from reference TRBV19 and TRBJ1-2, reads DGGITQSPKYLFRKEGQNVTLSCEQNLNHDAMYWYRQDPGQGLRLIYYSQIVNDFQKGDIAEGYSVSREKKESFPLTVTSAQKNPTAFYLCASRTPGTDENYGYTFGSGTRLTVV.

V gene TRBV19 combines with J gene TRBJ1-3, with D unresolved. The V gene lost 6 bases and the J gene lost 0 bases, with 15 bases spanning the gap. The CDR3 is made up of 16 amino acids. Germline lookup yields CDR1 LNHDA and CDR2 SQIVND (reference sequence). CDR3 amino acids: CASRSSTQSSGNTIYF. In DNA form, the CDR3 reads TGTGCCAGTAGATCATCGACCCAAAGCTCTGGAAACACCATATATTTT.

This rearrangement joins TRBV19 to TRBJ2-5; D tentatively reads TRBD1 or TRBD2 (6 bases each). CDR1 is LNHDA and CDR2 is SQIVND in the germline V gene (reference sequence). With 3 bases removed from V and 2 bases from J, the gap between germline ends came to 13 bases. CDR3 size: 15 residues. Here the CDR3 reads CASSIGGGIQETQYF. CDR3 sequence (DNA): TGTGCCAGTAGTATCGGGGGCGGGATTCAAGAGACCCAGTACTTC.

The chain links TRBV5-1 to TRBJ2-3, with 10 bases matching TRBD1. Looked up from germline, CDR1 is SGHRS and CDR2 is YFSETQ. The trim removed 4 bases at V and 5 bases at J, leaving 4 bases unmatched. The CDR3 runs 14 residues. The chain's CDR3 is CASSLRDRGDTQYF. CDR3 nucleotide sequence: TGCGCCAGCAGCCTCCGGGACAGGGGAGATACGCAGTATTTT.

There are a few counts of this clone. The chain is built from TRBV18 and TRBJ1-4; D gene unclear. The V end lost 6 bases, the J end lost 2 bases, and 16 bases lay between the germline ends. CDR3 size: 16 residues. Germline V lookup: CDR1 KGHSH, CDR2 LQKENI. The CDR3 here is CASSPLGGGTNEKLFF. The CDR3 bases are TGTGCCAGCTCCCCTCTCGGAGGAGGTACTAATGAAAAACTGTTTTTT. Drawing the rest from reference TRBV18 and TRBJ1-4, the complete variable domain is NAGVMQNPRHLVRRRGQEARLRCSPMKGHSHVYWYRQLPEEGLKFMVYLQKENIIDESGMPKERFSAEFPKEGPSILRIQQVVRGDSAAYFCASSPLGGGTNEKLFFGSGTQLSVL.

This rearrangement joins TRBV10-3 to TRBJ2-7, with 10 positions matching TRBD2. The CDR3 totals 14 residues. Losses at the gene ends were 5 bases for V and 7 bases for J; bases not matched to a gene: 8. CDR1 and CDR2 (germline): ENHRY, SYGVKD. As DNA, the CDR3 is TGTGCCATCAGTCCGGGACTAGCGATCAGGGAGCAGTACTTC. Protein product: CAISPGLAIREQYF.